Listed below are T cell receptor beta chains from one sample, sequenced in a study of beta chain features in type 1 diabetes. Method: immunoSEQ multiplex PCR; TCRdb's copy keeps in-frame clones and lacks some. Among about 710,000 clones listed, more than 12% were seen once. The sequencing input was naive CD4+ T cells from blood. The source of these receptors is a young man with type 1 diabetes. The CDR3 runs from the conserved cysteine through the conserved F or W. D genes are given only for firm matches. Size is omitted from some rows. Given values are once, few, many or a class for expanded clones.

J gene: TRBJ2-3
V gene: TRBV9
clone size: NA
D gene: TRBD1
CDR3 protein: CASSAQTGISADTQYF
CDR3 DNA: TGTGCCAGCAGCGCCCAGACAGGGATTAGCGCAGATACGCAGTATTTT

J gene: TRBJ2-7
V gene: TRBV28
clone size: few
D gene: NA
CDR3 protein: CASMNRAGAYEQYF
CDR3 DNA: TGTGCCAGCATGAATAGGGCAGGAGCCTACGAGCAGTACTTC

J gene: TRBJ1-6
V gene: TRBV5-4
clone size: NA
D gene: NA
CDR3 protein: CASSLSGDLASPLHF
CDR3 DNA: TGTGCCAGCAGCTTGTCCGGGGATCTTGCTTCACCCCTCCACTTT

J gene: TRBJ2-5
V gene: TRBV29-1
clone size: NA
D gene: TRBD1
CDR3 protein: CSVGKGQGRETQYF
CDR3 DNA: TGCAGCGTCGGGAAGGGACAGGGTAGGGAGACCCAGTACTTC

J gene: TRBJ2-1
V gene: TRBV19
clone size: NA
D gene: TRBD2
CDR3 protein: CASSILGRADRGEQFF
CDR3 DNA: TGTGCCAGTAGTATATTAGGGAGGGCCGATAGGGGTGAGCAGTTCTTC

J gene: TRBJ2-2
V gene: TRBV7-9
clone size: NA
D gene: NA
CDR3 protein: CASSLAAVSGELFF
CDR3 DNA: TGTGCCAGCAGCTTAGCAGCAGTATCCGGGGAGCTGTTTTTT

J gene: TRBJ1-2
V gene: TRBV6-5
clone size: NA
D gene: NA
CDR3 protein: CASSRGEFYGYTF
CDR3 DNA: TGTGCCAGCAGTAGAGGGGAGTTTTATGGCTACACCTTC

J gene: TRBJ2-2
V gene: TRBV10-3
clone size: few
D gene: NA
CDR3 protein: CAISDVPDPGELFF
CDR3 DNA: TGTGCCATCAGTGACGTCCCGGACCCCGGGGAGCTGTTTTTT

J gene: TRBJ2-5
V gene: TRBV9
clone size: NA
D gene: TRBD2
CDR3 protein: CASSVGTSGRLETQYF
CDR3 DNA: TGTGCCAGCAGCGTAGGGACTAGCGGGAGATTGGAGACCCAGTACTTC

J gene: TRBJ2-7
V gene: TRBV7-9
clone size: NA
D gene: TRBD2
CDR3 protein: CASSSGVSGDYEQYF
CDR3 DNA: TGTGCCAGCAGCTCCGGGGTTAGCGGGGATTACGAGCAGTACTTC

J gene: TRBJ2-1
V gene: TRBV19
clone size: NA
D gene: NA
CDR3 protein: CASSIRSSSRFIDEQFF
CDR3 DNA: TGTGCCAGTAGTATAAGGTCCAGCTCGAGGTTTATCGATGAGCAGTTCTTC

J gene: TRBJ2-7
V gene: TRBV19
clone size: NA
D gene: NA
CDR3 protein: CPPEDFYEQYF
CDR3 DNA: TGTCCTCCGGAAGATTTCTACGAGCAGTACTTC

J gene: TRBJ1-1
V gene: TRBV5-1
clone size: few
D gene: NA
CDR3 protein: CASSLVSNTEAFF
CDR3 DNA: TGCGCCAGCAGCTTGGTTTCGAACACTGAAGCTTTCTTT

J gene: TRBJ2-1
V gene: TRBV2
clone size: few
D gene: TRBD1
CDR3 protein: CASSGGQSAYNEQFF
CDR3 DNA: TGTGCCAGCAGTGGGGGACAGAGTGCCTACAATGAGCAGTTCTTC

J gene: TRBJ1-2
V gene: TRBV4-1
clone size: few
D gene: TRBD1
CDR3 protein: CASSLGQGANYGYTF
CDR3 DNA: TGCGCCAGCAGCCTCGGACAGGGGGCCAACTATGGCTACACCTTC

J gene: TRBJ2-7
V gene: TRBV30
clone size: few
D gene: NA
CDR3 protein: CAWRGQSYEQYF
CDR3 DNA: TGTGCCTGGAGGGGACAATCCTACGAGCAGTACTTC

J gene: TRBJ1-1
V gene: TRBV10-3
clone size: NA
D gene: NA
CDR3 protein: CAISESGTEAFF
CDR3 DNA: TGTGCCATCAGTGAGTCAGGCACTGAAGCTTTCTTT

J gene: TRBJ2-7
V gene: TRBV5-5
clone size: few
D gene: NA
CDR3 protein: CASSLGTDIYEQYF
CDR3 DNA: TGTGCCAGCAGCTTGGGGACGGATATCTACGAGCAGTACTTC

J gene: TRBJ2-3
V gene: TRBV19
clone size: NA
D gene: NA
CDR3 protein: CASSIGLQGLRDTQYF
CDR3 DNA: TGTGCCAGTAGTATAGGCCTTCAAGGGCTGCGAGATACGCAGTATTTT

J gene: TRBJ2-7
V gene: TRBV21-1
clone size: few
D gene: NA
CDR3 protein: CLVGQGDEQYF
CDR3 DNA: TGTCTCGTGGGGCAGGGGGACGAGCAGTACTTC

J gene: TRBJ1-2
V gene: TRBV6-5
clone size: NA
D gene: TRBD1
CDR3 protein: CASSSGQLNYGYTF
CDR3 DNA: TGTGCCAGCAGTTCGGGACAGCTTAACTATGGCTACACCTTC

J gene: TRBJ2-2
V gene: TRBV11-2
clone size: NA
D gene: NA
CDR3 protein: CASKYGPDGGELFF
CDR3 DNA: TGTGCCAGCAAGTACGGACCGGATGGCGGGGAGCTGTTTTTT

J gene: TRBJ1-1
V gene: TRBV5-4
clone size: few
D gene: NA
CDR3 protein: CASKQTGPHGGAFF
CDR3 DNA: TGTGCCAGCAAACAAACAGGCCCCCATGGCGGCGCTTTCTTT

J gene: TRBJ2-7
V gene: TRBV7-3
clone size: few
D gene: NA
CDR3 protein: CASSLRNRDEQYF
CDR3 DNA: TGTGCCAGCAGCTTAAGAAATCGGGACGAGCAGTACTTC

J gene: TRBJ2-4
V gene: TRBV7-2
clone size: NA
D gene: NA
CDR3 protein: CASSPLGALNIQYF
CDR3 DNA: TGTGCCAGCAGCCCACTAGGGGCGCTTAACATTCAGTACTTC

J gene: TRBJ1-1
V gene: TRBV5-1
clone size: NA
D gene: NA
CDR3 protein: CASSRGTMNTEAFF
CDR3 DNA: TGCGCCAGCAGCAGAGGGACGATGAACACTGAAGCTTTCTTT

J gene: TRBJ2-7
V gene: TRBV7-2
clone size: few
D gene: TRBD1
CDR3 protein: CASSLQGDLEQYF
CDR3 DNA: TGTGCCAGCAGCCTACAGGGGGATTTGGAGCAGTACTTC

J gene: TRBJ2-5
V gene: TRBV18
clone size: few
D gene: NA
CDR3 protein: CASSEQETQYF
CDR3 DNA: TGTGCCAGCTCGGAACAAGAGACCCAGTACTTC

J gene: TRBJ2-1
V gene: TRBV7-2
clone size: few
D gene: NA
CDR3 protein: CASSHRDVGPYNEQFF
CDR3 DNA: TGTGCCAGCAGCCATCGAGATGTTGGACCTTACAATGAGCAGTTCTTC

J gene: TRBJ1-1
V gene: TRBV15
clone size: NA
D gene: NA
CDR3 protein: CATSRGAGQGEAEAFF
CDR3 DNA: TGTGCCACCAGCAGAGGGGCAGGGCAAGGGGAGGCTGAAGCTTTCTTT

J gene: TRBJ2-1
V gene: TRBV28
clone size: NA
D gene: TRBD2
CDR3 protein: CASSRRLAGEQFF
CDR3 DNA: TGTGCCAGCAGCAGAAGACTAGCCGGTGAGCAGTTCTTC

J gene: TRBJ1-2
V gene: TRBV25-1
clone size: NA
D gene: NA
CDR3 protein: CASTPRDTYGYTF
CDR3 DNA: TGTGCCAGCACCCCCCGGGACACCTATGGCTACACCTTC

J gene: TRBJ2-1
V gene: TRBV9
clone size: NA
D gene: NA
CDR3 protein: CASSEQGTPYNEQFF
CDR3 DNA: TGTGCCAGCAGCGAACAGGGGACTCCTTACAATGAGCAGTTCTTC

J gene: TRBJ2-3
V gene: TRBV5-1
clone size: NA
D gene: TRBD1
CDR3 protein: CASRSGQGWDTQYF
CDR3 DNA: TGCGCCAGCAGGTCGGGACAGGGCTGGGATACGCAGTATTTT

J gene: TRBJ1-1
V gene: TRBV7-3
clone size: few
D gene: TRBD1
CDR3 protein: CASSSQGGLDTEAFF
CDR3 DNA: TGTGCCAGCAGCTCCCAGGGGGGGCTCGACACTGAAGCTTTCTTT

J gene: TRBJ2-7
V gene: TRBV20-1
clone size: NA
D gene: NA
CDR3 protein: CSVRTTYEQYF
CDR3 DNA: TGCAGTGTGCGGACAACCTACGAGCAGTACTTC

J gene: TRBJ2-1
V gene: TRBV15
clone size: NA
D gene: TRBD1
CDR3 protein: CATSSVLPGQGYNEQFF
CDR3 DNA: TGTGCCACCAGCAGTGTCCTCCCGGGACAGGGCTACAATGAGCAGTTCTTC

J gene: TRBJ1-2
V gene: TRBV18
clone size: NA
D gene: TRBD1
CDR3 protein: CASSYDRGSRYGYTF
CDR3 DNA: TGTGCCAGCTCGTACGACAGGGGGAGTCGCTATGGCTACACCTTC

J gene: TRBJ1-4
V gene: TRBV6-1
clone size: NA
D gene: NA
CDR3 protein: CASSSRRPEELFF
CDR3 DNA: TGTGCCAGCAGTTCCCGACGACCCGAGGAACTGTTTTTT

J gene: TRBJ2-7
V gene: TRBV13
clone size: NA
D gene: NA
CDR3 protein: CASSHDRKGAYEQYF
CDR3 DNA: TGTGCCAGCAGCCACGACAGGAAGGGAGCCTACGAGCAGTACTTC

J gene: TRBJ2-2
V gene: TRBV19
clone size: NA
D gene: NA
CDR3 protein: CASSTGRDTGELFF
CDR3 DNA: TGTGCCAGTAGCACAGGGAGGGACACCGGGGAGCTGTTTTTT

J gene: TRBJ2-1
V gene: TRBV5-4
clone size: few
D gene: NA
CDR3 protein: CASSSLGAANYNEQFF
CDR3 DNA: TGTGCCAGCAGCTCCCTTGGGGCGGCAAACTACAATGAGCAGTTCTTC

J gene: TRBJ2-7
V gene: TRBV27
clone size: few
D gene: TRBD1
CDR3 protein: CASFSPGTGDDEQYF
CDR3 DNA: TGTGCCAGCTTTTCCCCCGGGACAGGGGACGACGAGCAGTACTTC

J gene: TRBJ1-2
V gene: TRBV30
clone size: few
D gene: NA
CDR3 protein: CAWSTEGFPPYTF
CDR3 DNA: TGTGCCTGGAGTACCGAGGGGTTTCCCCCCTACACCTTC

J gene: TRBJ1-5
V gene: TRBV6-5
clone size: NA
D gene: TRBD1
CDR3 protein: CATKVDRGYQPQHF
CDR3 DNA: TGTGCCACCAAAGTCGACAGGGGGTATCAGCCCCAGCATTTT

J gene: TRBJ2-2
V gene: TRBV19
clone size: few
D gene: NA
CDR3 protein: CASSIRTGSNTGELFF
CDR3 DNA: TGTGCCAGTAGTATACGAACCGGATCGAACACCGGGGAGCTGTTTTTT

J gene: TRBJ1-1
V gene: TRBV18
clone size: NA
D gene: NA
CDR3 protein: CASSVRVNTEAFF
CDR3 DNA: TGTGCCAGCTCCGTCAGGGTGAACACTGAAGCTTTCTTT

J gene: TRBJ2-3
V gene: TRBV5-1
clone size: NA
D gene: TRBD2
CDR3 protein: CASSLRASGSPTDTQYF
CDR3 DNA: TGCGCCAGCAGCTTGCGGGCTAGCGGGAGTCCCACAGATACGCAGTATTTT

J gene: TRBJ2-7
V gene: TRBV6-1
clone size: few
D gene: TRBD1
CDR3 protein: CASSGGGQGLNEQYF
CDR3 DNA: TGTGCCAGCAGTGGAGGAGGACAGGGGCTTAACGAGCAGTACTTC

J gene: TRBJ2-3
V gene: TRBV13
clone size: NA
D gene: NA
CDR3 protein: CASSWDSTDTQYF
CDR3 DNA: TGTGCCAGCAGCTGGGACTCCACAGATACGCAGTATTTT

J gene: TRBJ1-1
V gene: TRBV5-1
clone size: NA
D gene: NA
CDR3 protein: CASSPLGMGTEAFF
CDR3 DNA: TGCGCCAGCAGCCCCCTCGGGATGGGCACTGAAGCTTTCTTT

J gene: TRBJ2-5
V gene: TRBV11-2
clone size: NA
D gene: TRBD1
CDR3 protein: CASSLLGQGEETQYF
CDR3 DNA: TGTGCCAGCAGCTTACTGGGACAGGGGGAAGAGACCCAGTACTTC

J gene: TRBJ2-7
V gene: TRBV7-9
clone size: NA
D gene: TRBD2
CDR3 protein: CASSSLTSGRSYEQYF
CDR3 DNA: TGTGCCAGCAGCTCCCTGACTAGCGGGCGCTCCTACGAGCAGTACTTC

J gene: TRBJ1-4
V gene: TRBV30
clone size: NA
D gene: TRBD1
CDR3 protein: CAWSYTTGVTNEKLFF
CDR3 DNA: TGTGCCTGGAGCTATACCACAGGGGTCACTAATGAAAAACTGTTTTTT

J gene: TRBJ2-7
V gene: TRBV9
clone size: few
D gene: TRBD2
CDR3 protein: CASSVEAGRNEQYF
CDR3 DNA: TGTGCCAGCAGCGTAGAAGCGGGGCGGAACGAGCAGTACTTC

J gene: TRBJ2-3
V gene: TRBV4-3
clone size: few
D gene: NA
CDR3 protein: CASSPGPRSGADTQYF
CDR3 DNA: TGCGCCAGCAGCCCAGGTCCACGGTCGGGGGCAGATACGCAGTATTTT

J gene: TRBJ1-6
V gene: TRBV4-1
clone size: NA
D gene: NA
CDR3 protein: CASSQDRQSSYNSPLHF
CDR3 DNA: TGCGCCAGCAGCCAAGATCGGCAGAGCTCCTATAATTCACCCCTCCACTTT

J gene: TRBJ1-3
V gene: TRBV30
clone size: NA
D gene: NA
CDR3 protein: CAWSSGPTPGNTIYF
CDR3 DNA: TGTGCCTGGTCCTCGGGCCCTACACCTGGAAACACCATATATTTT

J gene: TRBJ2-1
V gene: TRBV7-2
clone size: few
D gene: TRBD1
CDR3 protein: CASSLRGVGTGDPTGFF
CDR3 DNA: TGTGCCAGCAGCTTAAGGGGAGTCGGTACAGGGGACCCAACGGGGTTCTTC

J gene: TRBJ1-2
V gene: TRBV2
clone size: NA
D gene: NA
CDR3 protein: CASSGQPYYGYTF
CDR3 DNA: TGTGCCAGCAGCGGACAGCCATACTATGGCTACACCTTC